A single sample gave rise to the 24 T cell receptor beta chains below, sequenced in a study of OX40 agonist ivuxolimab in advanced cancers. Repertoires were generated with immunoSEQ multiplex PCR, while TCRdb's copy carries only in-frame clones and drops some. Here the sample spans approximately 61,000 clones, approximately 89% being singletons. The sample was CD4+ or CD8+ T cells sorted from blood, taken in a trial of the OX40 agonist ivuxolimab. The receptors shown here come from an adult with an advanced solid tumor such as melanoma, head and neck, liver or kidney cancer.

The genes are TRBV5-6 and TRBJ2-7; 9 bases agree with TRBD2. The germline CDR1 and CDR2 sequences are SGHDT and YYEEEE. V lost 2 bases to trimming and J lost 3 bases; unmatched junction nucleotides: 6. The CDR3 runs to 15 residues. CDR3 loop: CASSFDTSGFYEQYF. CDR3 DNA sequence: TGTGCCAGCAGCTTTGACACTAGCGGGTTCTACGAGCAGTACTTC.

The V gene is TRBV10-3, the J gene TRBJ2-1; 9 positions match TRBD2. V trimming: 3 bases; J trimming: 4 bases; junction bases outside the gene matches: 4. CDR1 ENHRY and CDR2 SYGVKD come from the germline V gene. This CDR3 contains 15 residues. CDR3 region: CAISDSTSGYNEQFF. The CDR3 bases are TGTGCCATCAGTGATAGCACTAGCGGGTACAATGAGCAGTTCTTC.

The chain employs TRBV7-9 and TRBJ2-3; 8 positions match TRBD1. The junction had 9 bases not matched to a gene; V was cut back by 3 bases and J by 1 base. Germline loops: CDR1 SEHNR, CDR2 FQNEAQ (reference sequence). The CDR3 is 17 amino acids. The CDR3 coding sequence is TGTGCCAGCAGCTTTAGTGCCCCCAGGGGGCGCACAGATACGCAGTATTTT. It translates to CASSFSAPRGRTDTQYF. The full variable domain, with the rest looked up from reference TRBV7-9 and TRBJ2-3, is DTGVSQNPRHKITKRGQNVTFRCDPISEHNRLYWYRQTLGQGPEFLTYFQNEAQLEKSRLLSDRFSAERPKGSFSTLEIQRTEQGDSAMYLCASSFSAPRGRTDTQYFGPGTRLTVL.

J is TRBJ2-1 and V is TRBV7-9; 11 nucleotides line up with TRBD1. Germline loops: CDR1 SEHNR, CDR2 FQNEAQ (reference sequence). The CDR3 has 16 amino acids. Trimming at V came to 4 bases and at J to 2 bases, leaving 4 bases not matched to a gene. This CDR3 is CASSSRGQGAYNEQFF. The CDR3 nucleotides are TGTGCCAGCAGCTCGAGGGGACAGGGGGCCTACAATGAGCAGTTCTTC.

This clone was observed a handful of times. The chain carries TRBV11-2 and TRBJ2-1; D is unresolved. With 2 bases removed from V and 7 bases from J, the gap between germline ends came to 6 bases. Germline CDR1 reads SGHAT; CDR2 reads FQNNGV. This CDR3 comprises 12 residues. CDR3 sequence: CASSLITNEQFF. The CDR3 DNA reads as TGTGCCAGCAGCTTAATAACGAATGAGCAGTTCTTC. The whole variable domain, remainder taken from reference TRBV11-2 and TRBJ2-1, is EAGVAQSPRYKIIEKRQSVAFWCNPISGHATLYWYQQILGQGPKLLIQFQNNGVVDDSQLPKDRFSAERLKGVDSTLKIQPAKLEDSAVYLCASSLITNEQFFGPGTRLTVL.

Here the CDR3 reads CASSYPIQGAGTEAFF. The CDR3 DNA reads TGTGCCAGCAGTTACCCGATACAGGGGGCGGGCACTGAAGCTTTCTTT. The chain has TRBV6-6 and TRBJ1-1; TRBD1 matches at 9 bases. After removal of 2 bases from V and 4 bases from J, the junction contained 8 bases not matched to a gene. Germline V lookup: CDR1 MNHNY, CDR2 SVGAGI (reference sequence). The CDR3 is 16 amino acids.

The rearrangement joins TRBV18 to TRBJ1-1, with a weak D call TRBD1 (6 bases). This CDR3 has 13 amino acids. Trimming left V 5 bases short and J 4 bases short, with 11 bases between. CDR1 is KGHSH and CDR2 is LQKENI in the germline V gene. The CDR3 is CASSYGGATEAFF. The CDR3 DNA follows: TGTGCCAGCTCATACGGGGGGGCCACTGAAGCTTTCTTT.

The rearrangement links TRBV6-5 to TRBJ2-1; D remains ambiguous. CDR3 length: 13 residues. V was clipped by 6 bases and J by 0 bases, with 6 bases between them. Germline V gives CDR1 MNHEY, CDR2 SVGAGI. The CDR3 bases are TGTGCCAGCAGCCTAAGCTCCTACAATGAGCAGTTCTTC. Translation: CASSLSSYNEQFF.

The chain's CDR3 is CASSPIYEQYF. CDR3 in DNA: TGTGCCAGCAGCCCTATCTACGAGCAGTACTTC. J is TRBJ2-7 and V is TRBV28; D call uncertain. CDR3 length equals 11 residues. Trimming removed 6 bases at V and 3 bases at J, with 6 bases between. Germline V gives CDR1 MDHEN, CDR2 SYDVKM.

CDR3 protein: CASSQERGKYNEQFF. The CDR3, as DNA: TGCGCCAGCAGCCAAGAGAGGGGCAAATACAATGAGCAGTTCTTC. This chain uses TRBV4-3 with TRBJ2-1; D is perhaps TRBD1 or TRBD2 (5 bases each). The CDR3 length is 15 residues. CDR1 is LGHNA and CDR2 is YSLEER in the germline V gene. The V gene lost 0 bases and the J gene lost 4 bases, with 10 bases spanning the gap.

This clone has only one observation. This chain uses TRBV30 with TRBJ2-3, with a weak D call TRBD2 (5 bases). The CDR3 has 13 residues. Germline CDR1 is GTSNPN and CDR2 is SVGIG (reference sequence). V lost 3 bases to trimming and J lost 1 base, with 8 bases between them. CDR3 bases: TGTGCCTGGAGCGGAGGAGGCACAGATACGCAGTATTTT. Translation: CAWSGGGTDTQYF.

The chain combines TRBV7-9 with TRBJ2-1; 7 bases agree with TRBD1. The CDR3 totals 18 residues. J gave up 1 base and V 4 bases, and 13 bases lay outside the gene matches. CDR1 SEHNR and CDR2 FQNEAQ come from the germline V gene (reference sequence). The CDR3 sequence is CASSSPRTGQSSYNEQFF. The CDR3 DNA reads TGTGCCAGCAGCTCTCCCCGGACGGGACAGTCGTCCTACAATGAGCAGTTCTTC.

The gene calls are TRBV6-1 and TRBJ2-7; no firm D call. There are 15 residues in the CDR3. Germline assignment: CDR1 MNHNS and CDR2 SASEGT. The V end lost 2 bases, the J end lost 0 bases, and 11 bases lay between the germline ends. CDR3 protein: CASSETALSSYEQYF. The CDR3 coding sequence is TGTGCCAGCAGTGAAACTGCGTTGTCCTCCTACGAGCAGTACTTC.

The chain uses TRBV7-9 and TRBJ2-3, with TRBD2 matching 8 bases. This CDR3 spans 17 amino acids. Germline V gene sequence: CDR1 SEHNR, CDR2 FQNEAQ (reference sequence). V shed 5 bases and J 0 bases; nucleotides not matched to a gene: 10. The CDR3 sequence: CASSPGIAGFSTDTQYF. Here the CDR3 DNA reads TGTGCCAGCAGCCCGGGGATAGCGGGGTTTAGCACAGATACGCAGTATTTT. The full variable domain, with the rest looked up from reference TRBV7-9 and TRBJ2-3, is DTGVSQNPRHKITKRGQNVTFRCDPISEHNRLYWYRQTLGQGPEFLTYFQNEAQLEKSRLLSDRFSAERPKGSFSTLEIQRTEQGDSAMYLCASSPGIAGFSTDTQYFGPGTRLTVL.

The chain couples TRBV7-6 to TRBJ1-5, with TRBD1 matching over 8 bases. Trimming at V came to 3 bases and at J to 6 bases, leaving 4 bases not matched to a gene. There are 14 residues in the CDR3. The V gene's germline CDR1 is SGHVS and CDR2 FNYEAQ. The CDR3 coding sequence is TGTGCCAGCAGCTTGGCAGGGGGCAGTCAGCCCCAGCATTTT. The encoded protein is CASSLAGGSQPQHF.

The rearrangement uses TRBV10-1 and TRBJ2-5; TRBD1 agrees at 8 bases. Germline V CDR1 and CDR2: WNHNN, SYGVQD (reference sequence). The CDR3 has 14 residues. J lost 7 bases, V lost 2 bases, and 6 bases had no gene match. CDR3: CASSEAGGDATQYF. The CDR3 DNA reads TGCGCCAGCAGTGAGGCAGGGGGCGATGCGACCCAGTACTTC.

V is TRBV28 and J is TRBJ1-5, with D unresolved. The CDR3 length is 16 residues. Trimming took off 7 bases at V and 2 bases at J, with 18 bases between the two ends. Germline lookup yields CDR1 MDHEN and CDR2 SYDVKM. The CDR3 region has the DNA TGTGCCAGCACCTGGTCTGGGGAGGACGGCAATCAGCCCCAGCATTTT. Translated, it gives CASTWSGEDGNQPQHF.

As concerns this clone: The junction departs from germline at one end; a sequencing error may be responsible. The chain uses TRBV4-1 and TRBJ1-4, with a tentative D call TRBD1 (6 bases). Germline V CDR1 and CDR2: MGHRA, YSYEKL. This CDR3 has 17 residues. For the CDR3, the DNA is TGCGCCAGCAGCCAAGGAGAAAGGGGGACTCGGTCGGAAAGACTGTTTTTT. This encodes CASSQGERGTRSERLFF.

The J gene is TRBJ2-7, the V gene TRBV4-1; 12 bases align to TRBD1. This CDR3 region has 16 residues. Germline V gene sequence: CDR1 MGHRA, CDR2 YSYEKL. Trimming took 0 bases from V and 5 from J; bases not matched to a gene: 5. The CDR3 loop is CASSQEGTGGFNEQYF. CDR3 sequence (DNA): TGCGCCAGCAGCCAAGAGGGGACAGGGGGCTTCAACGAGCAGTACTTC.

This clone showed up just once. V and J are TRBV5-5 and TRBJ2-1, with 10 bases fitting TRBD2. This CDR3 comprises 17 residues. Germline V gives CDR1 SGHKS, CDR2 YYEKEE (reference sequence). After removal of 1 base from V and 4 bases from J, the junction contained 8 bases not matched to a gene. The CDR3 protein is CASSLFPSGSHYNEQFF. The CDR3 DNA is TGTGCCAGCAGCTTGTTCCCTAGCGGGAGCCATTACAATGAGCAGTTCTTC.

This chain joins TRBV28 and TRBJ1-2, with D maybe TRBD1 (5 bases). Germline CDR1 reads MDHEN; CDR2 reads SYDVKM. This CDR3 comprises 13 residues. Trimming cost V 7 bases and J 4 bases, with 13 bases left between them. The CDR3 DNA is TGTGCCAGCATTATGCGAGGGGCCTATGGCTACACCTTC. The encoded protein is CASIMRGAYGYTF.

The CDR3 nucleotides are TGCGCCAGCAGCCAAGATCAGGGGTGGCTCACCGGGGAGCTGTTTTTT. Residues: CASSQDQGWLTGELFF. The chain has TRBV4-3 and TRBJ2-2; possible D gene TRBD1, 6 bases. Per the germline V gene, CDR1 is LGHNA and CDR2 is YSLEER. Deletions cut 0 bases from V and 4 bases from J, with 12 bases between. CDR3 length: 16 amino acids.

The V and J genes are TRBV7-6 and TRBJ2-7, with a tentative D call TRBD2 (6 bases). The CDR3 spans 15 residues. Trimming left V 5 bases short and J 3 bases short, with 17 bases between. Germline CDR1 reads SGHVS; CDR2 reads FNYEAQ. In DNA, the CDR3 is TGTGCCAGCAGCCCAAACTCCGGGAGACTCTACGAGCAGTACTTC. Translating gives CASSPNSGRLYEQYF.

This clone is categorized as medium-sized. The J gene is TRBJ2-7, the V gene TRBV7-2; D perhaps matches TRBD2 (5 bases). V dropped 1 base and J dropped 2 bases, with 12 bases sitting between them. Germline lookup yields CDR1 SGHTA and CDR2 FQGNSA. The CDR3 has 15 amino acids. The DNA of the CDR3 is TGTGCCAGCAGCTTAGGTGTAAGAGCGGCCTACGAGCAGTACTTC. Translated: CASSLGVRAAYEQYF. The full variable domain, its missing parts supplied by reference TRBV7-2 and TRBJ2-7, is GAGVSQSPSNKVTEKGKDVELRCDPISGHTALYWYRQSLGQGLEFLIYFQGNSAPDKSGLPSDRFSAERTGGSVSTLTIQRTQQEDSAVYLCASSLGVRAAYEQYFGPGTRLTVT.